This T cell receptor beta chain appears in the sequencing data of a study of cytomegalovirus exposure and HLA in healthy donors (dated by TCRdb to the late 2010s). For the wider study: According to an earlier analysis of several hundred of the donors, about 179 million T cells yielded 90 million to 130 million unique TCR beta sequences and 276 Gb of sequence data. An early release covering about 600 HLA-typed donors comprised about 320 gigabases of sequencing data and some 79 million unique TCR sequences. The genetic ancestry cluster associated with self-reported Caucasian donors included 65% to 90% of the approximately 410 genotyped donors. The study aimed to test whether signatures of past pathogen exposure could be identified by cataloging public T cell receptors. The study profiled the T cell repertoires of about 720 subjects by immunosequencing and related them to cytomegalovirus serostatus. A separate validation cohort of 100 to 150 different subjects was used in addition to the 666-subject first cohort. To predict cytomegalovirus infection status, the study brought together high-throughput TCR immunosequencing, statistical association of individual TCRs with disease status, and machine learning. A later analysis re-analyzed previously published TCR beta repertoires from 600 to 850 donors and added high-resolution HLA genotyping to study TCR occurrence patterns. The later analysis used no new phenotypic data to find candidate immune exposures, relying instead on TCR beta sequences and their occurrence across donors. In an earlier analysis of roughly 540 of the donors, high-throughput TCR beta sequencing was used to judge whether each TCR beta V gene segment behaved as functional or pseudogenic. Donor age, sex, ethnicity and CMV serostatus were collected together with the repertoire data. In a later genetic analysis, genome-wide SNP genotypes for about three fifths of the roughly 670 donors were used, and that subset was treated as a discovery cohort. Every discovery cohort repertoire had been produced on one sequencing platform. HLA typing covered class I and class II loci at four-digit resolution. The number of donors typed differed by locus, with 629-630 for A, B, C, DRB1 and DQB1, 522 for DQA1, 600 to 610 for DPA1, and around 430 for DPB1. Because of strong linkage in the cohort, roughly 5 DR-DQ haplotypes were treated as single units for association and clustering. On average, about 200,000 unique TCR beta nucleotide sequences were sequenced per donor among a few hundred genotyped donors of the cohort, with 15% to 20% of those sequences being non-productive.

The cohort consisted of 666 healthy bone marrow donors. All cohort members were sampled while nominally healthy, although unrecorded immune exposures were likely present. The donor tested CMV seronegative, placing the donor among the approximately 360 seronegative members of the cohort. Every donor gave a peripheral blood sample, and the peripheral blood mononuclear cells from that sample were used for TCR beta sequencing. Genomic DNA was extracted from the blood cell samples with the Qiagen DNeasy Blood Extraction Kit. Broader findings and caveats from the paper: The study gave a list of 150 to 200 TCR beta chains associated with cytomegalovirus. In a later analysis, the rate of TCR association differed among HLA loci, with DRB1 alleles having the most associated TCRs and HLA-C alleles having the fewest. The only immune exposure information available for the cohort was CMV serostatus. When HLA alleles, especially DR and DQ, strongly co-occurred, attributing TCR associations to individual alleles was difficult. A later analysis reported that several top co-occurrence clusters appeared linked to parvovirus B19, influenza, CMV and Epstein-Barr virus. In a later analysis, HLA-associated TCR beta chains showed more clonal expansion and lower generation probabilities than non-associated chains that were equally common. Over 15 rarely observed V segments, including chromosome 9 orphons, were excluded from the earlier analysis of a few hundred of the donors because counts were too low. Linkage disequilibrium might explain the correlated functional status among segregating V segments, but an unknown experimental factor could not be excluded. In vitro tests confirmed that three of the cytomegalovirus-associated TCR beta chains recognize cytomegalovirus antigens. A later analysis associated 16,951 TCR beta sequences with specific HLA alleles at a false discovery rate of 0.05. While some public TCRs were present in many individuals, most TCR sequences turned up only very rarely across donors. The 87-base-pair reads could not distinguish some IMGT-functional V segments, including TRBV6-2 and TRBV6-3, so those segments were excluded. In both the original and validation cohorts, the classifier was reported to diagnose cytomegalovirus status with high specificity and sensitivity. A further reported finding was that TCR beta sequences accurately predicted the HLA-A and HLA-B alleles for most subjects in the first cohort. A cluster of highly shared sequence variants was judged likely to represent a technical artifact of the sequencing pipeline. Presence/absence analyses assumed roughly uniform sequencing depth across donors, an assumption that may not hold. Because some donors lacked HLA typing at each locus, the association tests relied only on the typed subset. The authors suggested that the approach could potentially be extended to other disease states and immunological phenotypes. In an earlier analysis of a few hundred of the donors, most TCR beta V segments were observed in productive rearrangements about 90% or about 30% of the time, broadly matching IMGT annotations. The cohort was sequenced for TCR beta chains only, and without alpha or paired-chain data the features that could be detected were limited. According to a later genetic analysis, donors in an Asian-associated ancestry cluster had fewer N-insertions in productive TCRs than the approximately 700-donor mean. A later genetic analysis associated a missense DCLRE1C variant with V-gene and J-gene trimming of TCR beta chains, and an independent cohort replicated the association. Most CMV-associated TCR beta chains appeared to be HLA-restricted in a later analysis, and the HLA associations seemed to be driven largely by CMV exposure.

The library was built by means of the immunoSEQ multiplex PCR assay. A mixture of 60 forward primers for TCR Vbeta segments and 13 reverse primers for TCR Jbeta segments was used in the multiplex PCR. The CDR3 region of rearranged TCR beta genes was amplified from genomic DNA with a multiplex PCR assay. The Illumina HiSeq System was used to sequence the amplified TCR beta libraries as 87-base-pair reads. Per the original workflow: Across the 600 to 700 repertoires, a later analysis counted around 80 million unique TCR beta chains, some 11 million of which were shared by at least two donors. A nearest-neighbor algorithm error-corrected the raw reads and collapsed the reads into unique sequences, merging closely related sequences to remove PCR and sequencing errors. V, D and J gene segments were assigned by aligning CDR3 sequences to IMGT reference sequences. For a sequence to be retained, a match of at least six nucleotides was required to both a V gene segment and a J gene segment. Rearrangements were classified as productive when the CDR3 lacked stop codons and remained in frame with V and J, and all other rearrangements were classified as non-productive. CDR3 was defined according to IMGT convention as the region running from the second conserved V-encoded cysteine to the conserved J-encoded phenylalanine. The earlier analysis of fewer than 700 of the donors excluded sequences that lacked an unambiguous match to a single V gene segment. An earlier analysis of just under 600 of the donors called V segments functional above 56.7% productive rearrangements and segregating when the between-donor standard deviation exceeded 5%. To diagnose cytomegalovirus status from the catalog of TCR beta chain sequences, a statistical classification framework was built. In a later analysis, V and J genes were assigned by comparing TCR nucleotide sequences against IMGT/GENE-DB human TR gene sequences. A later analysis assigned CDR3 sequences and most-parsimonious VDJ recombination scenarios with the TCRdist pipeline. In a later analysis, every TCR beta chain was defined by the combination of its CDR3 amino acid sequence and its V-gene family, and reads without a unique V-gene family were dropped. As a way to deal with suspected cross-contamination and a sequencing artifact, a later analysis dropped 592 nucleotide sequences that were highly shared and had low generation probability. A later analysis calculated a clonal expansion index for each public chain from normalized within-repertoire ranks of inferred template counts. In a later analysis, generation probabilities were computed with a VDJ recombination model fitted to out-of-frame rearrangements, and the resulting probabilities were checked against IGoR. A later analysis scored TCR-TCR, TCR-HLA and TCR-CMV co-occurrence with hypergeometric tests, applying a repertoire-size bias correction to TCR pairs. To estimate false discovery rates, a later analysis permuted the HLA or CMV assignments 20 times. In a later analysis, co-occurring TCRs were grouped using DBSCAN, and TCRdist sequence similarity was added for clustering within HLA-allele-positive subsets. Repertoires with fewer than 30,000 or more than 120,000 public chains were left out of co-occurrence clustering, as were five repertoires with anomalous nucleotide sharing. The source is immuneACCESS, and TCRdb retained only in-frame sequences with V and J called. Part of the clones is not carried over; for the studies checked, unresolved V genes explain less than half of this, and the remainder is unexplained. That table is the source of V, J and clone size, and D and trimming were worked out from the DNA. The sample yields 150,000 to 200,000 clones; around 75% were counted once. The ten largest clonotypes hold 1.5% to 2% of the sample.

The CDR3 numbers 17 residues from cysteine through phenylalanine. The CDR3 DNA has 51 bases and is translated from base 1. V lost 5 bases and J lost 2 bases, and the count of bases not matched to a germline gene is 11. According to the germline V gene, CDR1 reads SGHAT and CDR2 reads FQNNGV. In the case of this clone: Its specific antigen is unknown. Base qualities are missing; no much larger clone stands one base away.

The sample taken for sequencing was PBMCs. The receptor was isolated from a woman aged 30 to 39 in good health and CMV-seronegative. The chain is made from TRBV11-2 and TRBJ2-1, with TRBD2 identical over 8 junction bases. The CDR3 sequence is CASSIGVGLAAYNEQFF. The DNA is TGTGCCAGCAGCATAGGGGTAGGACTAGCCGCCTACAATGAGCAGTTCTTC.